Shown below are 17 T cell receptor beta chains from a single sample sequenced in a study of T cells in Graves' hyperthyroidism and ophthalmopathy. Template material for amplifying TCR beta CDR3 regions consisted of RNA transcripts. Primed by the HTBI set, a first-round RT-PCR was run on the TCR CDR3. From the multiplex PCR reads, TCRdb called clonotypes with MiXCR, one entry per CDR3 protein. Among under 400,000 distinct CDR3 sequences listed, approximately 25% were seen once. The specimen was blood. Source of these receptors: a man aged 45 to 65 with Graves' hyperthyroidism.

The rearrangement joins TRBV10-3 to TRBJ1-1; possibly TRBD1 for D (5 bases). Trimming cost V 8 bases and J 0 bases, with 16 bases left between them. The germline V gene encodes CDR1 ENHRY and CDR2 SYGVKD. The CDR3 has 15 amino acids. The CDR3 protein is CAIGGDDVLNTEAFF. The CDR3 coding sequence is TGTGCCATCGGGGGGGATGATGTGCTGAACACTGAAGCTTTCTTT.

In nucleotides, the CDR3 is TGTGCCAGCAGTGAAGCTAGAAATGGCTACACCTTC. As protein: CASSEARNGYTF. V is TRBV2 and J is TRBJ1-2; no clear D. The CDR3 is made up of 12 amino acids. V was clipped by 0 bases and J by 6 bases, with 5 bases between them. Per the germline V gene, CDR1 is SNHLY and CDR2 is FYNNEI. Combining the CDR3 with reference TRBV2 and TRBJ1-2 gives the whole variable domain EPEVTQTPSHQVTQMGQEVILRCVPISNHLYFYWYRQILGQKVEFLVSFYNNEISEKSEIFDDQFSVERPDGSNFTLKIRSTKLEDSAMYFCASSEARNGYTFGSGTRLTVV.

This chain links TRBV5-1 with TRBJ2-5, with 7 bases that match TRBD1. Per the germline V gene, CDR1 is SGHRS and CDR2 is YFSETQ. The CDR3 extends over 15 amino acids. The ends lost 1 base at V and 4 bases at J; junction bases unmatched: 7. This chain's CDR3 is CASSLTGDSVETQYF. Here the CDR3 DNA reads TGCGCCAGCAGCTTGACAGGGGATAGCGTAGAGACCCAGTACTTC.

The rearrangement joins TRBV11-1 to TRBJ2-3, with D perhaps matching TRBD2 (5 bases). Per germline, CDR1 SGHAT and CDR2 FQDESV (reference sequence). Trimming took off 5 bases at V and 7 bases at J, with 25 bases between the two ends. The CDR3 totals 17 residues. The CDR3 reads CASSRQVASTSANTQYF. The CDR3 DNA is TGTGCCAGCAGCCGCCAGGTAGCTAGCACAAGTGCAAATACGCAGTATTTT.

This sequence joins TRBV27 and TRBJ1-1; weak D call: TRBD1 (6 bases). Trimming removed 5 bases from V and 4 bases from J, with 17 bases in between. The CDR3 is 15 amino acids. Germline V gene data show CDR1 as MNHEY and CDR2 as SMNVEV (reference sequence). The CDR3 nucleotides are TGTGCCAGCAGTGTCTCCCCAGGGGTGGGCACTGAAGCTTTCTTT. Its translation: CASSVSPGVGTEAFF.

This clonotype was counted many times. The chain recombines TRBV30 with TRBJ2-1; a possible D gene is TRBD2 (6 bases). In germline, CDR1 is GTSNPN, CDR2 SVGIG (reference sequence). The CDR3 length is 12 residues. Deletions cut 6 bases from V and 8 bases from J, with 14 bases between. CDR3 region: CACPKTSHEQFF. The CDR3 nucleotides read TGTGCCTGCCCCAAAACTAGCCATGAGCAGTTCTTC.

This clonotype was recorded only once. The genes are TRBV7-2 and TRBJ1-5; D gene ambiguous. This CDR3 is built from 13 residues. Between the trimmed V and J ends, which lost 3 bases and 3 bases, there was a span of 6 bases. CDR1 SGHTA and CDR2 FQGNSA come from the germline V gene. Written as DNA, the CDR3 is TGTGCCAGCAGCTTCGGTACCAATCAGCCCCAGCATTTT. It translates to CASSFGTNQPQHF.

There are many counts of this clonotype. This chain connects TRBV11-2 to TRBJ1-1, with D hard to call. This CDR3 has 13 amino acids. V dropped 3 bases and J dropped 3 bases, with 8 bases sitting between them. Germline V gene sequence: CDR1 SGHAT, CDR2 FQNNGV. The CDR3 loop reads CASSFLRDTEAFF. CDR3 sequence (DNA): TGTGCCAGCAGCTTCCTCCGGGACACTGAAGCTTTCTTT.

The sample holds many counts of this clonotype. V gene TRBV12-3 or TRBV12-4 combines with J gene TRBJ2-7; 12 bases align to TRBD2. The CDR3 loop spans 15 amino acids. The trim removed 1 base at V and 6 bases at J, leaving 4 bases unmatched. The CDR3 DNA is TGTGCCAGCAGTTTAGGACTAGCGGGAGTTGGCGAGCAGTACTTC. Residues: CASSLGLAGVGEQYF.

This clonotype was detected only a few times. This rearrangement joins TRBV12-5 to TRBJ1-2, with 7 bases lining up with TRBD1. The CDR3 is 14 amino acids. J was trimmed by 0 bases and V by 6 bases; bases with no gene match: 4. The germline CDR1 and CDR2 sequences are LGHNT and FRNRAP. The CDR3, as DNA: TGTGCTAGTGGACGGGACAGCGCTAACTATGGCTACACCTTC. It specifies CASGRDSANYGYTF.

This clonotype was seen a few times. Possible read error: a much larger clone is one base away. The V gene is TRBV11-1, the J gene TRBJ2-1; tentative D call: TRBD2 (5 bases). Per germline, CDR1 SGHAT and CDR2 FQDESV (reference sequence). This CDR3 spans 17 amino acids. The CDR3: CASSLVGRTGVYTEQFF. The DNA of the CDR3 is TGTGCCAGCAGCTTAGTCGGGCGGACTGGAGTATACACTGAGCAGTTCTTC. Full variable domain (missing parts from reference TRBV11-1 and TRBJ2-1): EAEVAQSPRYKITEKSQAVAFWCDPISGHATLYWYRQILGQGPELLVQFQDESVVDDSQLPKDRFSAERLKGVDSTLKIQPAELGDSAMYLCASSLVGRTGVYTEQFFGPGTRLTVL.

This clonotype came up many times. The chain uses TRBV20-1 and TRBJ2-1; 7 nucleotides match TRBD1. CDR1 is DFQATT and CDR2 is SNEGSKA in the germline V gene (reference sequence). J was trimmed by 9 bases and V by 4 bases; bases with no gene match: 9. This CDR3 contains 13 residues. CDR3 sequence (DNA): TGCAGTGCTATCGTCAGGGGGATGGGTGAGCAGTTCTTC. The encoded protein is CSAIVRGMGEQFF.

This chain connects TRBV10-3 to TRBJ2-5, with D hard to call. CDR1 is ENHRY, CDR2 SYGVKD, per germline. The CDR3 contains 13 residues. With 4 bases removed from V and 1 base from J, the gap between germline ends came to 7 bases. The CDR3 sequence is CAISVGAQETQYF. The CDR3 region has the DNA TGTGCCATCAGTGTCGGTGCCCAAGAGACCCAGTACTTC.

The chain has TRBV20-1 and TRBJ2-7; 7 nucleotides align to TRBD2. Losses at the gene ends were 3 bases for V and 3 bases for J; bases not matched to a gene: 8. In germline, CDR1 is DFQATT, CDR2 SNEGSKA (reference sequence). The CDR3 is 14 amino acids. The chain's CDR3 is CSASPSGEHYEQYF. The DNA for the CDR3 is TGCAGTGCTAGTCCCAGCGGGGAACACTACGAGCAGTACTTC.

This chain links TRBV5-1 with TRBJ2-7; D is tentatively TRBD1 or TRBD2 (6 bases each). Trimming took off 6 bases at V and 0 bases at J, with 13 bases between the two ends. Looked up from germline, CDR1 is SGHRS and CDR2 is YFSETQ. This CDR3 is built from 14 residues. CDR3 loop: CASMIGGHSYEQYF. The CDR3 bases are TGCGCCAGCATGATCGGGGGCCACTCCTACGAGCAGTACTTC.

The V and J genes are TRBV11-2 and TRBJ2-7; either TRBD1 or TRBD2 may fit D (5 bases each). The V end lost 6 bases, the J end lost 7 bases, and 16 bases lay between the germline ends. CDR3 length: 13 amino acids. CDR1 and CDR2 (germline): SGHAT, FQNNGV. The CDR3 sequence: CASRRYDWGEQYF. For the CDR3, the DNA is TGTGCCAGCAGGAGATACGACTGGGGGGAGCAGTACTTC. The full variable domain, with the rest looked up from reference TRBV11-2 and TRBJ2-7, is EAGVAQSPRYKIIEKRQSVAFWCNPISGHATLYWYQQILGQGPKLLIQFQNNGVVDDSQLPKDRFSAERLKGVDSTLKIQPAKLEDSAVYLCASRRYDWGEQYFGPGTRLTVT.

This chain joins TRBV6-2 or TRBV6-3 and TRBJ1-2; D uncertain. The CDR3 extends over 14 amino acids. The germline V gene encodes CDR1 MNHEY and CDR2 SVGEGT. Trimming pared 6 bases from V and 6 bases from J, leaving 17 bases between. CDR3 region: CASRKTSLANGYTF. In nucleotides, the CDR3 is TGTGCCAGCAGGAAGACAAGTCTCGCTAATGGCTACACCTTC.